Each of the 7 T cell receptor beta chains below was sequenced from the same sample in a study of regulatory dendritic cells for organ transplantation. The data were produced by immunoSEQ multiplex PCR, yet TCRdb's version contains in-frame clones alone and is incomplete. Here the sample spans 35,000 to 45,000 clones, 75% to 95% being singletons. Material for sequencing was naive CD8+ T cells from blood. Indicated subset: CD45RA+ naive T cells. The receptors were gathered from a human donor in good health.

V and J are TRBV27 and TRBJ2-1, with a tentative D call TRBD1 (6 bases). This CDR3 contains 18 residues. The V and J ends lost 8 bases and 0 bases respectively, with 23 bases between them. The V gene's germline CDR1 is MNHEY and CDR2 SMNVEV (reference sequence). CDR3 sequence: CASSRHRAASSSYNEQFF. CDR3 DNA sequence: TGTGCCAGCTCTAGGCACAGGGCAGCCTCGAGCTCCTACAATGAGCAGTTCTTC.

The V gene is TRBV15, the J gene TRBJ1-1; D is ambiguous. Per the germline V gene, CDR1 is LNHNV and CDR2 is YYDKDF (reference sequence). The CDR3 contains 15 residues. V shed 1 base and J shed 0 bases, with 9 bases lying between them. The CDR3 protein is CATSRASGMNTEAFF. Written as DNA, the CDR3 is TGTGCCACCAGCAGAGCGTCAGGCATGAACACTGAAGCTTTCTTT.

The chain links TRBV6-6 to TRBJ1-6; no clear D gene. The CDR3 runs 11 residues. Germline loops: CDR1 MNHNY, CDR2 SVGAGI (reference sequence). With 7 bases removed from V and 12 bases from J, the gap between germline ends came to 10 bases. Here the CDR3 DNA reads TGTGCCAGCACCGCCGGATTACCCCTCCACTTT. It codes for CASTAGLPLHF.

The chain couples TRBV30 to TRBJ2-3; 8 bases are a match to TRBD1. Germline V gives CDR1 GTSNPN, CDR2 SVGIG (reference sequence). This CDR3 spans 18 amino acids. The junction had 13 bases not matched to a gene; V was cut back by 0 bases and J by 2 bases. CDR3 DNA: TGTGCCTGGAGTGTAAGCGTTTGGACAGGGCTAAACACAGATACGCAGTATTTT. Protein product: CAWSVSVWTGLNTDTQYF.

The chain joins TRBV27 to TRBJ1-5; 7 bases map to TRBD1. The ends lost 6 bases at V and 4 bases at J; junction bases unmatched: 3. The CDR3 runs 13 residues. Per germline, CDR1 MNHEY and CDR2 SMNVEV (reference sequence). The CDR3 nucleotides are TGTGCCAGCAGATCACAGGGGAATCAGCCCCAGCATTTT. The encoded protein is CASRSQGNQPQHF.

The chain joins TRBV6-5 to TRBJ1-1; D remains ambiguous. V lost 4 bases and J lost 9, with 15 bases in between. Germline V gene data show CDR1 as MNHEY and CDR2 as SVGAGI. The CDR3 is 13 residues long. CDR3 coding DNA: TGTGCCAGCAGTTGGGAGGCGAGCAATCAAGCTTTCTTT. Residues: CASSWEASNQAFF.

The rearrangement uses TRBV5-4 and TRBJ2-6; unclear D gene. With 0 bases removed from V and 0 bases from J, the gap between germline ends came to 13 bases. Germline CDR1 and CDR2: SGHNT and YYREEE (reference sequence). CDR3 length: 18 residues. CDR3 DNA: TGTGCCAGCAGCTTGGTTTCGGGCCTACTCTCTGGGGCCAACGTCCTGACTTTC. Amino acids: CASSLVSGLLSGANVLTF.